The present T cell receptor (beta chain) was sequenced within a study of T cell clonality in common variable immunodeficiency. Study-level results: Common variable immunodeficiency TCR beta sequences reportedly had fewer deletions and N-nucleotide insertions.

Data came from immunoSEQ multiplex PCR; TCRdb stores just in-frame clones and leaves some out. The repertoire shows fewer than 40,000 clones, none seen only once; the top ten take more than 4.5%. This CDR3 spans 14 amino acids. V shed 0 bases and J shed 7 bases, with 10 bases lying between them. Per germline, CDR1 GTSNPN and CDR2 SVGIG (reference sequence). To note about this clone: Antigen unknown. The read finishes 3 residues shy of the CDR3 end, and the germline J gene is used to complete it.

For at least one year, all CVID subjects received replacement immunoglobulin. This receptor was obtained from a human donor with common variable immunodeficiency. What was sequenced was peripheral blood mononuclear cells. This chain connects TRBV30 to TRBJ1-6, with D perhaps TRBD1 (5 bases). CDR3 DNA (partial): TGTGCCTGGAGTGTAGGCCAGGGAAATTCACCC. This gives the protein CAWSVGQGNSP. The full CDR3 protein is CAWSVGQGNSPLHF.